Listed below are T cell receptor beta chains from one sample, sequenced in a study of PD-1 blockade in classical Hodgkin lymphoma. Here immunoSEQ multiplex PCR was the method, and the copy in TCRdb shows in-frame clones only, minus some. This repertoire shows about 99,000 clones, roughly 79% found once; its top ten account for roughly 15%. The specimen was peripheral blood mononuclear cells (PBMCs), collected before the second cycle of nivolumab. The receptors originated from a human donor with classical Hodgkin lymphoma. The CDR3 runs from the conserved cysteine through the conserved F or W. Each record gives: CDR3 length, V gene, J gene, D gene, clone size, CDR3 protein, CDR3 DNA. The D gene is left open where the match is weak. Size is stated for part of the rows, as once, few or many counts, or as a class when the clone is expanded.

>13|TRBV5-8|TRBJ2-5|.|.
CASSLRVKETQYF
TGTGCCAGCAGTCTAAGAGTAAAGGAGACCCAGTACTTC
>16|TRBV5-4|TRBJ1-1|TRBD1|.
CASSSGTGGRNTEAFF
TGTGCCAGCAGCTCGGGGACAGGGGGTAGGAACACTGAAGCTTTCTTT
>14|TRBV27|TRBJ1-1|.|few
CASSPGQLNTEAFF
TGTGCCAGCAGTCCGGGACAACTGAACACTGAAGCTTTCTTT
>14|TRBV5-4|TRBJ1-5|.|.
CASSTRGGNQPQHF
TGTGCCAGCAGCACCCGGGGGGGAAATCAGCCCCAGCATTTT
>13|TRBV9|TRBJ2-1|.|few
CASSVGTGNEQFF
TGTGCCAGCAGCGTGGGGACCGGCAATGAGCAGTTCTTC
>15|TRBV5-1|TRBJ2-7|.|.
CASSLAPQGSYEQYF
TGCGCCAGCAGCTTGGCCCCCCAGGGCTCCTACGAGCAGTACTTC
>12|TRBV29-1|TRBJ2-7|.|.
CSVREGVYEQYF
TGCAGCGTTAGGGAGGGGGTCTACGAGCAGTACTTC
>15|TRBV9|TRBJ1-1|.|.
CASSVGLRQNTEAFF
TGTGCCAGCAGCGTGGGACTCCGACAGAACACTGAAGCTTTCTTT
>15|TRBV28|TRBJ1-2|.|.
CASSPPGAVSGGYTF
TGTGCCAGCAGCCCACCTGGGGCAGTCTCAGGTGGCTACACCTTC
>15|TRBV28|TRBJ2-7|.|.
CASSTAGGLAHEQYF
TGTGCCAGCAGTACCGCTGGGGGGTTAGCGCACGAGCAGTACTTC
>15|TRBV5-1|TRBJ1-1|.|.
CASSSGGARNTEAFF
TGCGCCAGCAGCTCAGGCGGGGCCCGGAACACTGAAGCTTTCTTT
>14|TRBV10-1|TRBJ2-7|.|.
CASSESSGHMEQYF
TGCGCCAGCAGTGAGTCTAGCGGACATATGGAGCAGTACTTC
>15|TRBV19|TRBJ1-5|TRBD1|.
CASSNPGTGDQPQHF
TGTGCCAGTAGTAACCCCGGGACAGGGGATCAGCCCCAGCATTTT
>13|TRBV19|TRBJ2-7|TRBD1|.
CASSMWDSYEQYF
TGTGCCAGTAGTATGTGGGACAGCTACGAGCAGTACTTC
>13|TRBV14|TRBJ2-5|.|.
CASSSLVQETQYF
TGTGCCAGCAGCTCCCTAGTGCAAGAGACCCAGTACTTC
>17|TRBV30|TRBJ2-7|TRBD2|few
CAWDPGLAGASSYEQYF
TGTGCCTGGGACCCCGGACTAGCGGGAGCCAGCTCCTACGAGCAGTACTTC
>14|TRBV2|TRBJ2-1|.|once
CASSKRTGTNEQFF
TGTGCCAGCAGCAAAAGGACTGGGACGAATGAGCAGTTCTTC
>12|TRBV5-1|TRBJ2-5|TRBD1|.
CASGTGLETQYF
TGCGCCAGCGGGACAGGGTTGGAGACCCAGTACTTC
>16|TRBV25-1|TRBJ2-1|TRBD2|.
CASTPTRGGGNNEQFF
TGTGCCAGCACCCCCACGCGGGGCGGGGGGAACAATGAGCAGTTCTTC
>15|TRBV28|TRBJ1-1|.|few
CASSLAVGGNTEAFF
TGTGCCAGCAGTTTAGCGGTTGGGGGGAACACTGAAGCTTTCTTT
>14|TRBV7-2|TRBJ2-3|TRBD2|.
CASSFGGGTDTQYF
TGTGCCAGCAGCTTCGGGGGGGGCACAGATACGCAGTATTTT
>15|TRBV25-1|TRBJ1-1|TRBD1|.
CASSARWTGNTEAFF
TGTGCCAGCAGTGCCCGCTGGACAGGGAACACTGAAGCTTTCTTT
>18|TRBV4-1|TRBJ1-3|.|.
CASSQAGWGGGLGNTIYF
TGCGCCAGCAGCCAAGCTGGGTGGGGTGGGGGACTCGGAAACACCATATATTTT
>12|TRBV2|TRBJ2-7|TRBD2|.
CASRASGYEQYF
TGTGCCAGCAGAGCTAGCGGTTACGAGCAGTACTTC
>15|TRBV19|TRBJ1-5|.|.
CASSVRGAFNQPQHF
TGTGCCAGTAGTGTCCGAGGAGCGTTCAATCAGCCCCAGCATTTT
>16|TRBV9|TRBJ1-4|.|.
CASSARGSATNEKLFF
TGTGCCAGCAGCGCCCGGGGGAGTGCAACTAATGAAAAACTGTTTTTT
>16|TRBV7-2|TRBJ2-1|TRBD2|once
CASSTGLARSYNEQFF
TGTGCCAGCAGTACCGGACTAGCCCGCTCCTACAATGAGCAGTTCTTC
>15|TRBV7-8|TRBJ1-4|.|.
CASRRGQFEVEKLFF
TGTGCCAGCAGGCGAGGACAGTTCGAGGTCGAAAAACTGTTTTTT
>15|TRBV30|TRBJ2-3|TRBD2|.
CAWSVGLAGTDTQYF
TGTGCCTGGAGTGTAGGGCTAGCGGGGACAGATACGCAGTATTTT
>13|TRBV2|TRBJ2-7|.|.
CASIGGASYEQYF
TGTGCCAGCATCGGAGGAGCCTCCTACGAGCAGTACTTC
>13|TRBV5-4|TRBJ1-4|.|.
CASSEPGNEKLFF
TGTGCCAGCAGCGAACCCGGTAATGAAAAACTGTTTTTT
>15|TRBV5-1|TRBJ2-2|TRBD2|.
CASSRSGSSTGELFF
TGCGCCAGCAGCCGTAGCGGGAGTAGCACCGGGGAGCTGTTTTTT
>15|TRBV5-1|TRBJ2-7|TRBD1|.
CASSLAGTASYEQYF
TGCGCCAGCAGCTTGGCCGGGACAGCCTCCTACGAGCAGTACTTC
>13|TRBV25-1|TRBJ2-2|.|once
CASRVRDTGELFF
TGTGCCAGCAGGGTCCGGGATACCGGGGAGCTGTTTTTT
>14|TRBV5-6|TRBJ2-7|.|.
CASSLVRQSYEQYF
TGTGCCAGCAGCTTGGTGAGACAGTCCTACGAGCAGTACTTC
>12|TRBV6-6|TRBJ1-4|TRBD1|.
CATGQVNEKLFF
TGTGCCACCGGACAGGTCAATGAAAAACTGTTTTTT
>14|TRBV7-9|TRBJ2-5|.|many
CASSFGTEQETQYF
TGTGCCAGCAGTTTCGGGACGGAGCAAGAGACCCAGTACTTC
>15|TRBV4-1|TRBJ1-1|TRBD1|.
CASSTGQGAYTEAFF
TGCGCCAGCAGCACTGGACAGGGGGCTTACACTGAAGCTTTCTTT
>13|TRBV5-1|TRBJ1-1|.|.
CASSRMSGTEAFF
TGCGCCAGCAGCCGCATGTCTGGGACTGAAGCTTTCTTT
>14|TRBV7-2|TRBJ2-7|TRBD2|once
CASSLGTSKYEQYF
TGTGCCAGCAGCTTAGGGACTAGCAAGTACGAGCAGTACTTC
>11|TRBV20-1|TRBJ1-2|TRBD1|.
CSADRTGEYTF
TGCAGTGCCGACCGGACAGGGGAATACACCTTC
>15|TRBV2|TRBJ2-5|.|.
CASRQGGGPQETQYF
TGTGCCAGCAGGCAAGGGGGAGGCCCCCAAGAGACCCAGTACTTC
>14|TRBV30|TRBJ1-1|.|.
CALRPHSTSYRAFF
TGTGCCTTGCGACCCCATTCCACCTCTTACAGAGCTTTCTTT
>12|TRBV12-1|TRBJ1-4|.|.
CASNNPKEKLFF
TGTGCCAGCAATAACCCTAAAGAAAAACTGTTTTTT
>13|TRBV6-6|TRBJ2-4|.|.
CASSTGSKNIQYF
TGTGCCAGCAGTACAGGGTCCAAAAACATTCAGTACTTC
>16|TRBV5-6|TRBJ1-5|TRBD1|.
CASSRTGTGDLQPQHF
TGTGCCAGCAGCAGAACCGGGACAGGGGACCTTCAGCCCCAGCATTTT
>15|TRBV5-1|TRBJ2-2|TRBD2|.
CASSVGTSASRELFF
TGCGCCAGCAGCGTAGGGACTAGCGCTTCCCGGGAGCTGTTTTTT
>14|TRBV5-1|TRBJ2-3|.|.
CASSLEEPSDTQYF
TGCGCCAGCAGCTTGGAGGAGCCCTCGGATACGCAGTATTTT
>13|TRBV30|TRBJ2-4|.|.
CAWGPEYQNIQYF
TGTGCCTGGGGACCGGAATATCAAAACATTCAGTACTTC
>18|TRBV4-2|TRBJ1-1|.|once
CASSPRETVQIMNTEAFF
TGTGCCAGCAGCCCTAGAGAGACAGTTCAAATCATGAACACTGAAGCTTTCTTT
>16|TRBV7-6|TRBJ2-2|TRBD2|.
CASSLVAGGPHGELFF
TGTGCCAGCAGCTTAGTCGCGGGAGGGCCCCACGGGGAGCTGTTTTTT
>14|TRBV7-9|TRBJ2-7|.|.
CASSQDSNPYEQYF
TGTGCCAGCAGCCAGGACAGTAACCCCTACGAGCAGTACTTC
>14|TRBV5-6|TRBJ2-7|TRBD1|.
CASRSTGTTYEQYF
TGTGCCAGCCGTTCGACAGGGACAACCTACGAGCAGTACTTC
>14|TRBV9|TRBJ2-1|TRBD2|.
CASSRTSGQGEQFF
TGTGCCAGCAGCCGGACTAGCGGCCAGGGTGAGCAGTTCTTC
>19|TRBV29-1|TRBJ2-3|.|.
CSVEDLLGGLSARTDTQYF
TGCAGCGTTGAAGATCTTCTGGGGGGACTTTCCGCCCGCACAGATACGCAGTATTTT